These 15 T cell receptor beta chains were sequenced from one sample in a study of cytomegalovirus exposure and HLA in healthy donors. 13 Jbeta primers and 60 Vbeta primers were used for the PCR. Produced via immunoSEQ multiplex PCR; TCRdb's table is partial and in-frame only. Of about 86,000 clones detected, approximately 70% appear once; the ten largest clones hold under 8.5%. Sequencing was performed on PBMCs. The receptor source for this set is a man aged 55 to 69 in good health and CMV-seronegative.

The chain recombines TRBV5-4 with TRBJ2-7; D gene unclear. The CDR3 loop spans 14 amino acids. Germline lookup yields CDR1 SGHNT and CDR2 YYREEE (reference sequence). V lost 0 bases and J 3 bases, leaving 10 bases between the germline ends. CDR3 coding DNA: TGTGCCAGCAGCTTGGGGCTAGGTAACTACGAGCAGTACTTC. This codes for CASSLGLGNYEQYF.

This sequence joins TRBV13 and TRBJ2-2; 10 nucleotides match TRBD1. The CDR3 sequence is 17 residues long. V gave up 5 bases and J gave up 4 bases; unmatched junction bases: 10. Germline lookup yields CDR1 PRHDT and CDR2 FYEKMQ (reference sequence). The CDR3 DNA follows: TGTGCCAGCAGCGCCGCGAGACAGGGGGCGCTCACCGGGGAGCTGTTTTTT. Encoded protein: CASSAARQGALTGELFF. The entire variable domain, with the rest obtained from reference TRBV13 and TRBJ2-2, is as follows: AAGVIQSPRHLIKEKRETATLKCYPIPRHDTVYWYQQGPGQDPQFLISFYEKMQSDKGSIPDRFSAQQFSDYHSELNMSSLELGDSALYFCASSAARQGALTGELFFGEGSRLTVL.

The chain employs TRBV18 and TRBJ2-1; TRBD1 agrees at 7 bases. The J segment lost 5 bases and the V segment lost 4 bases, leaving 2 bases of the junction unmatched. This CDR3 spans 13 amino acids. Germline-derived CDR1 and CDR2 are KGHSH and LQKENI. CDR3 sequence (DNA): TGTGCCAGCTCACGGGGACAGAACAATGAGCAGTTCTTC. Protein product: CASSRGQNNEQFF.

The chain is built from TRBV7-6 and TRBJ2-3, with 8 positions matching TRBD2. This CDR3 spans 14 amino acids. Germline V gives CDR1 SGHVS, CDR2 FNYEAQ. Germline trimming cut 6 bases from V and 1 base from J; bases unmatched to any gene: 3. CDR3 sequence: CASSPSGRTDTQYF. The DNA of the CDR3 is TGTGCCAGCAGTCCTAGCGGGCGCACAGATACGCAGTATTTT.

J is TRBJ2-7 and V is TRBV19, with 12 bases that match TRBD1. The germline CDR1 and CDR2 sequences are LNHDA and SQIVND (reference sequence). Trimming at V came to 6 bases and at J to 3 bases, leaving 6 bases not matched to a gene. The length of the CDR3 is 15 residues. The CDR3 reads CASRKGTGGSYEQYF. The CDR3 coding sequence is TGTGCCAGTAGAAAAGGGACAGGGGGCAGCTACGAGCAGTACTTC. The variable domain in full, with the rest retrieved from reference TRBV19 and TRBJ2-7, is DGGITQSPKYLFRKEGQNVTLSCEQNLNHDAMYWYRQDPGQGLRLIYYSQIVNDFQKGDIAEGYSVSREKKESFPLTVTSAQKNPTAFYLCASRKGTGGSYEQYFGPGTRLTVT.

V and J are TRBV6-4 and TRBJ2-1; 12 bases are a match to TRBD2. V shed 8 bases, J shed 3 bases, and the junction held 2 bases outside the gene matches. CDR3 size: 14 residues. Per the germline V gene, CDR1 is MRHNA and CDR2 is SNTAGT. This chain's CDR3 is CASSSGGDYNEQFF. The CDR3 nucleotides are TGTGCCAGCTCTAGCGGGGGGGACTACAATGAGCAGTTCTTC.

This sequence joins TRBV6-5 and TRBJ1-5; D is unresolved. V lost 4 bases to trimming and J lost 1 base, with 14 bases between them. Germline lookup yields CDR1 MNHEY and CDR2 SVGAGI. The CDR3 is made up of 16 amino acids. The CDR3 reads CASSFGLSMSNQPQHF. The CDR3, as DNA: TGTGCCAGCAGTTTTGGACTCTCAATGAGCAATCAGCCCCAGCATTTT.

Points on this clone: One junction end disagrees with the germline gene, perhaps due to a read error. The rearrangement links TRBV7-2 to TRBJ1-1, with TRBD1 as a possible D gene (5 bases). CDR1 is SGHTA and CDR2 is FQGNSA in the germline V gene. The CDR3 runs to 15 residues. CDR3 nucleotide sequence: TGTGCCAGCAGCTTAGACCCGCTCCAGGGCCGGCCTGCCCACTTT. This codes for CASSLDPLQGRPAHF.

V is TRBV29-1 and J is TRBJ2-3, with D unclear. Germline CDR1 and CDR2: SQVTM and ANQGSEA. CDR3 length: 13 amino acids. CDR3 protein: CTGIAAFPDTQYF. The CDR3 region has the DNA TGCACCGGCATAGCAGCGTTCCCAGATACGCAGTATTTT.

Turning to this clone: Mismatch with germline at one junction end may stem from a read error. The rearrangement uses TRBV7-7 and TRBJ2-1; 7 positions agree with TRBD1. The CDR3 totals 15 residues. The germline V gene has CDR1 SSHAT and CDR2 FNYEAQ (reference sequence). In DNA form, the CDR3 reads TGTGCTAGCAGTCCTGGGACAGCCTTCTACAATGAGCAGTTCTTC. Amino acids: CASSPGTAFYNEQFF.

This clone was found a few times. The chain couples TRBV30 to TRBJ2-2; 8 bases match TRBD1. The germline gives CDR1 GTSNPN, CDR2 SVGIG (reference sequence). The V gene end was trimmed by 8 bases and the J gene end by 3 bases; junction bases not matched to a gene: 2. The CDR3 contains 12 residues. The CDR3 nucleotides are TGTGCCCAGGACAGGGACACCGGGGAGCTGTTTTTT. Translated: CAQDRDTGELFF.

V and J are TRBV5-5 and TRBJ1-2; tentative D call: TRBD1 (6 bases). The germline gives CDR1 SGHKS, CDR2 YYEKEE (reference sequence). Between the trimmed V and J ends, which lost 1 base and 8 bases, there was a span of 21 bases. The CDR3 sequence is 16 residues long. This CDR3 is CASSLTGRVSAGGYTF. As DNA, the CDR3 is TGTGCCAGCAGCTTGACAGGGAGGGTTTCCGCAGGGGGCTACACCTTC.

The CDR3 sequence: CATAGVGRNEQFF. CDR3 DNA sequence: TGTGCCACCGCAGGGGTGGGGCGTAATGAGCAGTTCTTC. J is TRBJ2-1 and V is TRBV10-3; a weak D match, TRBD1 (6 bases). CDR1 and CDR2 (germline): ENHRY, SYGVKD. The CDR3 is 13 residues long. With 10 bases removed from V and 7 bases from J, the gap between germline ends came to 17 bases.

This clone was counted a few times. The J gene is TRBJ2-2, the V gene TRBV9; D call uncertain. The CDR3 has 11 residues. V dropped 4 bases and J dropped 9 bases, with 7 bases sitting between them. In germline, CDR1 is SGDLS, CDR2 YYNGEE. The CDR3 nucleotides read TGTGCCAGCAGCACGAGCCGGGAGCTGTTTTTT. It specifies CASSTSRELFF.

The chain links TRBV6-5 to TRBJ2-2; the match to TRBD1 covers 7 bases. Germline V gene data show CDR1 as MNHEY and CDR2 as SVGAGI. This CDR3 comprises 14 residues. The J segment lost 0 bases and the V segment lost 8 bases, leaving 3 bases of the junction unmatched. CDR3 region: CASRDSPNTGELFF. The CDR3 DNA sequence: TGTGCCAGCCGGGACAGTCCGAACACCGGGGAGCTGTTTTTT.